Below, one T cell receptor (beta chain) is given with its context. Its specificity is unknown. The record originates from a study of T cell responses to AZD1222 COVID-19 vaccine. Findings and limits, study-wide: Vaccination with two AZD1222 doses was followed by a rise in Spike-specific TCR breadth and depth. Baseline antibody screening turned up just a handful of seropositive AZD1222 recipients. Clonal diversity may have been underestimated, and the donors were mostly white British, with more females than males.

Profiling relied on immunoSEQ multiplex PCR, and the TCRdb table lists in-frame clones only, not all of them. The sample holds 130,000 to 150,000 clones; 75% to 95% are singletons and the top ten take roughly 2.9%. CDR1 is LGHDT, CDR2 YNNKEL, per germline (reference sequence). V lost 4 bases to trimming and J lost 0 bases, with 10 bases between them. The CDR3 consists of 15 residues. The rearrangement links TRBV3-1 (or the pseudogene TRBV3-2) to TRBJ1-5, with D tentatively TRBD1 (6 bases). The sequencing used peripheral blood, collected on day 0 of MenACWY control vaccination. This sequence originates from an adult in good health. As DNA, the CDR3 is TGTGCCAGCAGCCCAGGGGACTATAGCAATCAGCCCCAGCATTTT. Protein: CASSPGDYSNQPQHF.